Presented here are 26 T cell receptor beta chains from one specimen sequenced in a study of cytomegalovirus exposure and HLA in healthy donors. Vbeta (60) and Jbeta (13) primers were used in the PCR. This table comes from immunoSEQ multiplex PCR, and its TCRdb copy is limited to in-frame clones, with some not included. Its table lists approximately 150,000 clones. The sample comprised PBMCs. The receptors here all came from a male donor in good health and CMV-seronegative.

The chain uses TRBV30 and TRBJ2-7, with TRBD2 matching over 7 bases. The CDR3 runs 15 residues. The V segment lost 3 bases and the J segment 6 bases; nucleotides outside the gene matches: 14. The germline gives CDR1 GTSNPN, CDR2 SVGIG (reference sequence). CDR3 in amino acids: CAWSPPGAGVVEQYF. For the CDR3, the DNA is TGTGCCTGGAGCCCCCCCGGGGCGGGAGTGGTCGAGCAGTACTTC.

The chain is built from TRBV19 and TRBJ2-1; 7 bases line up with TRBD2. With V trimmed by 1 base and J by 5 bases, 14 bases remained unmatched. The germline gives CDR1 LNHDA, CDR2 SQIVND (reference sequence). The CDR3 totals 18 residues. The DNA for the CDR3 is TGTGCCAGTAGTATAGGGTTTGTGGGCGCTAGCGGTCACAATGAGCAGTTCTTC. It yields the protein CASSIGFVGASGHNEQFF. Looking up the rest from reference TRBV19 and TRBJ2-1 gives the full variable domain: DGGITQSPKYLFRKEGQNVTLSCEQNLNHDAMYWYRQDPGQGLRLIYYSQIVNDFQKGDIAEGYSVSREKKESFPLTVTSAQKNPTAFYLCASSIGFVGASGHNEQFFGPGTRLTVL.

The rearrangement joins TRBV7-2 to TRBJ2-3, with 7 bases matching TRBD2. This CDR3 contains 13 residues. Germline V lookup: CDR1 SGHTA, CDR2 FQGNSA. The J segment lost 9 bases and the V segment lost 1 base, leaving 4 bases of the junction unmatched. This CDR3 is CASSLGGGQTQYF. As DNA, the CDR3 is TGTGCCAGCAGCTTAGGGGGAGGGCAAACGCAGTATTTT.

V and J are TRBV15 and TRBJ2-7; 7 bases line up with TRBD1. Germline V CDR1 and CDR2: LNHNV, YYDKDF (reference sequence). V gave up 5 bases and J gave up 3 bases; unmatched junction bases: 4. The CDR3 has 13 residues. The CDR3 is CATSRDSNYEQYF. DNA for the CDR3: TGTGCCACCAGCCGGGACAGCAACTACGAGCAGTACTTC.

The V gene is TRBV18, the J gene TRBJ2-3, with 10 bases lining up with TRBD2. This CDR3 is built from 18 residues. Losses at the gene ends were 0 bases for V and 0 bases for J; bases not matched to a gene: 6. The germline V gene encodes CDR1 KGHSH and CDR2 LQKENI. The chain's CDR3 is CASSPPPLAGVSTDTQYF. The CDR3, as DNA: TGTGCCAGCTCACCACCCCCCCTAGCGGGAGTGAGCACAGATACGCAGTATTTT.

The chain combines TRBV29-1 with TRBJ1-1, with 7 bases matching TRBD1. V gave up 7 bases and J gave up 3 bases; unmatched junction bases: 5. CDR3 length: 12 residues. CDR1 and CDR2 (germline): SQVTM, ANQGSEA. CDR3 amino acids: CSAETGYTEAFF. As DNA, the CDR3 is TGCAGCGCCGAGACAGGGTACACTGAAGCTTTCTTT.

The J gene is TRBJ1-1, the V gene TRBV5-1, with D possibly TRBD1 on 5 matching bases. Germline CDR1 and CDR2: SGHRS and YFSETQ. Trimming took off 2 bases at V and 5 bases at J, with 13 bases between the two ends. The CDR3 is 14 residues long. CDR3 protein: CASSLHTKGTEAFF. The CDR3 DNA follows: TGCGCCAGCAGCTTACACACCAAGGGGACTGAAGCTTTCTTT.

The chain combines TRBV7-9 with TRBJ2-5; 8 bases map to TRBD1. The CDR3 runs 17 residues. In germline, CDR1 is SEHNR, CDR2 FQNEAQ (reference sequence). The V and J ends lost 4 bases and 0 bases, in that order; junction bases with no gene match: 10. CDR3 in DNA: TGTGCCAGCAGCTCAGTTTTGGACAGGGAGTACCAAGAGACCCAGTACTTC. Protein: CASSSVLDREYQETQYF.

The genes are TRBV6-4 and TRBJ1-4; D is unresolved. The length of the CDR3 is 14 residues. V was trimmed by 7 bases and J by 8 bases, leaving 17 bases between them. In germline, CDR1 is MRHNA, CDR2 SNTAGT. The DNA of the CDR3 is TGTGCCAGCAAAAGGGAACGAGGGTCCGAAAAACTGTTTTTT. It specifies CASKRERGSEKLFF.

The chain has TRBV19 and TRBJ1-5, with D maybe TRBD1 (5 bases). Looked up from germline, CDR1 is LNHDA and CDR2 is SQIVND (reference sequence). Between the trimmed V and J ends, which lost 6 bases and 5 bases, there was a span of 17 bases. The CDR3 has 15 residues. CDR3 DNA sequence: TGTGCCAGTAGGTCCCCTTCGGGGGTCTATCAGCCCCAGCATTTT. This codes for CASRSPSGVYQPQHF.

The J gene is TRBJ2-3, the V gene TRBV30; 7 nucleotides match TRBD1. V was pared by 0 bases and J by 6 bases, with 15 bases of the junction left unmatched. Germline V lookup: CDR1 GTSNPN, CDR2 SVGIG (reference sequence). This CDR3 comprises 17 residues. The CDR3 spells CAWSVVPGGYTSDTQYF. The DNA for the CDR3 is TGTGCCTGGAGTGTAGTCCCAGGGGGATACACGTCGGATACGCAGTATTTT.

This chain connects TRBV20-1 to TRBJ1-2, with D unresolved. The CDR3 is 10 amino acids. Germline CDR1 is DFQATT and CDR2 is SNEGSKA (reference sequence). Trimming took off 6 bases at V and 3 bases at J, with 5 bases between the two ends. This chain's CDR3 is CSARDYGYTF. The CDR3, as DNA: TGCAGTGCCCGGGACTATGGCTACACCTTC.

The rearrangement joins TRBV5-6 to TRBJ2-7; 7 bases fit TRBD1. Trimming at V came to 3 bases and at J to 3 bases, leaving 6 bases not matched to a gene. Germline values: CDR1 SGHDT, CDR2 YYEEEE. The CDR3 is made up of 14 amino acids. The CDR3 DNA sequence: TGTGCCAGCAGCTCGACAGGGACGGTCTACGAGCAGTACTTC. It is translated as CASSSTGTVYEQYF.

V gene TRBV29-1 combines with J gene TRBJ2-2; TRBD1 matches at 9 bases. The junction had 2 bases not matched to a gene; V was cut back by 4 bases and J by 5 bases. CDR3 length equals 13 residues. Germline V gene sequence: CDR1 SQVTM, CDR2 ANQGSEA. CDR3 DNA: TGCAGCGTTGTGGGACAGGGTACCGGGGAGCTGTTTTTT. It encodes CSVVGQGTGELFF.

This rearrangement joins TRBV7-9 to TRBJ1-5, with 7 nucleotides matching TRBD1. The V and J ends lost 1 base and 4 bases, in that order; junction bases with no gene match: 4. This CDR3 spans 15 amino acids. Germline-derived CDR1 and CDR2 are SEHNR and FQNEAQ (reference sequence). The chain's CDR3 is CASSLEGAGNQPQHF. CDR3 in DNA: TGTGCCAGCAGCTTAGAGGGGGCAGGGAATCAGCCCCAGCATTTT.

The chain employs TRBV5-1 and TRBJ2-2; no reliable D call. Germline CDR1 reads SGHRS; CDR2 reads YFSETQ. Trimming stripped 0 bases from V and 7 bases from J, with 7 bases between. CDR3 length: 13 amino acids. CDR3 nucleotides: TGCGCCAGCAGCTTGGGAGCGAGCGGGGAGCTGTTTTTT. Its protein product is CASSLGASGELFF.

V and J are TRBV2 and TRBJ2-3; TRBD2 matches at 12 bases. The CDR3 is 16 amino acids. The junction had 6 bases not matched to a gene; V was cut back by 6 bases and J by 2 bases. Germline lookup yields CDR1 SNHLY and CDR2 FYNNEI. DNA for the CDR3: TGTGCCAGCAGCGGACTAGCGGGACCTTCCACAGATACGCAGTATTTT. Translation gives CASSGLAGPSTDTQYF.

The chain is built from TRBV5-1 and TRBJ2-6; D call uncertain. V lost 10 bases and J 4 bases, leaving 6 bases between the germline ends. CDR3 length: 11 residues. Germline V gene data show CDR1 as SGHRS and CDR2 as YFSETQ. The CDR3: CASSGANVLTF. Here the CDR3 DNA reads TGCGCCTCAAGCGGGGCCAACGTCCTGACTTTC.

The genes are TRBV9 and TRBJ2-1, with D perhaps TRBD1 (6 bases). The germline V and J ends were trimmed by 0 bases and 8 bases, with 15 bases remaining between them. CDR3 size: 15 residues. Germline assignment: CDR1 SGDLS and CDR2 YYNGEE. CDR3 nucleotides: TGTGCCAGCAGCGTAGATTGGGGGCGCATCGATGAGCAGTTCTTC. Translation: CASSVDWGRIDEQFF.

The rearrangement links TRBV2 to TRBJ2-1, with D perhaps TRBD1 (5 bases). The CDR3 runs to 10 residues. Deletions cut 8 bases from V and 9 bases from J, with 8 bases between. CDR1 SNHLY and CDR2 FYNNEI come from the germline V gene. For the CDR3, the DNA is TGTGCCAGCGGACACACTGAGCAGTTCTTC. This gives the protein CASGHTEQFF. The whole variable domain, filled in from reference TRBV2 and TRBJ2-1, reads EPEVTQTPSHQVTQMGQEVILRCVPISNHLYFYWYRQILGQKVEFLVSFYNNEISEKSEIFDDQFSVERPDGSNFTLKIRSTKLEDSAMYFCASGHTEQFFGPGTRLTVL.

The rearrangement links TRBV30 to TRBJ2-5; 8 bases are a match to TRBD1. The CDR3 sequence is 15 residues long. Germline V CDR1 and CDR2: GTSNPN, SVGIG (reference sequence). The ends lost 2 bases at V and 1 base at J; junction bases unmatched: 6. The CDR3 region is CAWSLGQEPQETQYF. The CDR3 coding sequence is TGTGCCTGGAGTCTGGGACAGGAACCCCAAGAGACCCAGTACTTC.

This chain joins TRBV5-3 and TRBJ1-1, with D tentatively TRBD1 (6 bases). TRBV5-3 is identified as an open reading frame with a role that is uncertain. Trimming took off 2 bases at V and 4 bases at J, with 27 bases between the two ends. The CDR3 extends over 19 amino acids. Here the CDR3 DNA reads TGTGCCAGAAGCTTTCTCCGACGACAGGTCGAGAGAAGGGCCACTGAAGCTTTCTTT. Protein: CARSFLRRQVERRATEAFF.

The V call is TRBV18, the J call TRBJ1-2, with 8 bases aligning to TRBD1. This CDR3 region has 14 residues. Germline V gene sequence: CDR1 KGHSH, CDR2 LQKENI. J was trimmed by 8 bases and V by 5 bases; bases with no gene match: 10. The CDR3 region has the DNA TGTGCCAGCTCATCGGGACAGGACTCTGGCGGCTACACCTTC. The encoded protein is CASSSGQDSGGYTF.

This chain's CDR3 is CASSRTSGSGSYEQYF. Written as DNA, the CDR3 is TGTGCCAGCAGCCGGACTTCGGGTAGCGGTTCCTACGAGCAGTACTTC. The chain employs TRBV9 and TRBJ2-7; D is possibly TRBD2 (6 bases). This CDR3 has 16 residues. CDR1 and CDR2 from the germline V gene are SGDLS and YYNGEE. V lost 4 bases and J 1 base, leaving 18 bases between the germline ends.

The rearrangement uses TRBV19 and TRBJ2-2; maybe TRBD2 (5 bases). The V end was cut by 9 bases, the J end by 3 bases, with 14 bases between. CDR3 length: 14 residues. The germline V gene encodes CDR1 LNHDA and CDR2 SQIVND (reference sequence). Here the CDR3 DNA reads TGTGCCAGCGGACTCCCCCCCGACACCGGGGAGCTGTTTTTT. The encoded protein is CASGLPPDTGELFF.

With regard to this clone: A junction boundary mismatches the germline segment, possibly from a read error. V gene TRBV30 combines with J gene TRBJ2-1, with 9 bases fitting TRBD2. The germline V gene encodes CDR1 GTSNPN and CDR2 SVGIG (reference sequence). There are 17 residues in the CDR3. CDR3 coding DNA: TGTGCCTGGAGTGTTTGGCTAGCGGGGAGCTCCGACAATGAGCAGTTCTTC. This encodes CAWSVWLAGSSDNEQFF.